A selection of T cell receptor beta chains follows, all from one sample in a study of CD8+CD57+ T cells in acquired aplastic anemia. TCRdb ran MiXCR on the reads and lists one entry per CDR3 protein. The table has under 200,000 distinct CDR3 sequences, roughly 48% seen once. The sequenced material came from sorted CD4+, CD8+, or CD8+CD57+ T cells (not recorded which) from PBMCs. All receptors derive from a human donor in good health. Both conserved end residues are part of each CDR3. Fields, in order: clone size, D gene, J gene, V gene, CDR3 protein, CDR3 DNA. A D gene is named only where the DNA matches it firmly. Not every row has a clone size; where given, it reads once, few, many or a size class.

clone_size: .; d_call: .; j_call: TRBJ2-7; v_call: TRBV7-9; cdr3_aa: CASNAPGQSYEQYF; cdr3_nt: TGTGCCAGCAACGCGCCGGGGCAGTCCTACGAGCAGTACTTC
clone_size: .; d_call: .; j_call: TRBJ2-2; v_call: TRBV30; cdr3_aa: CAWSEDRYTGELFF; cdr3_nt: TGTGCCTGGAGTGAGGACAGATACACCGGGGAGCTGTTTTTT
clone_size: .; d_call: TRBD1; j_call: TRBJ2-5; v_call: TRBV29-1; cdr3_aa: CSVTDRDQETQYF; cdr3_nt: TGCAGCGTAACGGACAGGGACCAAGAGACCCAGTACTTC
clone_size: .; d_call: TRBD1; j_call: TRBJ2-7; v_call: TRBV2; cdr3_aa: CASSPGTGSLEQYF; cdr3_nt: TGTGCCAGCAGTCCTGGGACAGGGTCCCTCGAGCAGTACTTC
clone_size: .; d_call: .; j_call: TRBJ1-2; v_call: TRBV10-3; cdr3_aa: CATQQHEARDGYTF; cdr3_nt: TGTGCCACCCAGCAGCACGAGGCCAGGGATGGCTACACCTTC
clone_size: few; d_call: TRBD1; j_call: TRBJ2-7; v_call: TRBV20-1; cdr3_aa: CSATTGEVSYEQYF; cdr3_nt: TGCAGTGCTACGACAGGGGAGGTATCCTACGAGCAGTACTTC
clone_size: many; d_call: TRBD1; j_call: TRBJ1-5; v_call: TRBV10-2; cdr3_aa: CASQGADNQPQHF; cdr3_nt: TGCGCCAGTCAGGGGGCCGACAATCAGCCCCAGCATTTT
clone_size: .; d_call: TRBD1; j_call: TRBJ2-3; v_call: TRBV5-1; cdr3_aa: CASSQAGQAGTDTQYF; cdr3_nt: TGCGCCAGCAGCCAAGCCGGACAGGCCGGCACAGATACGCAGTATTTT
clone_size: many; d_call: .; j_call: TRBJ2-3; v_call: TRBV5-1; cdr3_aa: CASSLEADTQYF; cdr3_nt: TGCGCCAGCAGCTTGGAAGCAGATACGCAGTATTTT
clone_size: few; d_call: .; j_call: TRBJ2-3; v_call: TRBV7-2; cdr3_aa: CASSLRVAPDTQYF; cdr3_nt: TGTGCCAGCAGCTTACGGGTAGCTCCAGATACGCAGTATTTT